This T cell receptor beta chain was identified during a study of OX40 agonist ivuxolimab in advanced cancers. Background on the study: An agonistic anti-OX40 (CD134) antibody, ivuxolimab, was used to treat the patients. Notes on the study in general: CD4+ and CD8+ blood T cells expanded clonally by week 6 at 0.1 to 3.0 mg/kg. Antigen specificity was not determined for the expanded peripheral T cells.

The V gene lost 4 bases and the J gene lost 8 bases, with 12 bases spanning the gap. Per the germline V gene, CDR1 is SQVTM and CDR2 is ANQGSEA. This CDR3 region has 12 residues. A word on this clone: Its cognate antigen is unknown.

Profiling relied on immunoSEQ multiplex PCR, and the TCRdb table lists in-frame clones only, not all of them. The repertoire holds around 54,000 clones, with 94% as singletons. The J gene is TRBJ2-1, the V gene TRBV29-1, with TRBD2 as a possible D gene (7 bases). The origin of this receptor is an adult with an advanced solid tumor such as melanoma, head and neck, liver or kidney cancer. The starting material was CD4+ or CD8+ T cells sorted from blood, obtained in a trial of the OX40 agonist ivuxolimab. CDR3: CSVVPGGYEQFF. CDR3 in DNA: TGCAGCGTTGTCCCGGGGGGCTATGAGCAGTTCTTC.